This is a list of T cell receptor beta chains from one sample in a study of blood T cells in healthy people across ages. TCRdb itself ran the 5' RACE reads through MiXCR, one entry per CDR3 protein. The data show 850,000 to 1,000,000 distinct CDR3 sequences, 45% to 50% seen once. What was sequenced was blood. The receptors here all came from a young man in good health. CDR3s include the opening cysteine and the closing phenylalanine or tryptophan. Fields, in order: D gene, J gene, clone size, V gene, CDR3 protein, CDR3 DNA. The D gene is left open where the match is weak. Only some rows state a clone size, as once, few, many or a class for expanded clones.

-,TRBJ1-6,-,TRBV9,CASSVSPSMQGVSPLHF,TGTGCCAGCAGCGTATCCCCCTCTATGCAGGGTGTTTCACCCCTCCACTTT
TRBD1,TRBJ2-1,-,TRBV7-2,CASTNTRGRENEQFF,TGTGCCAGCACGAACACCAGGGGGCGCGAGAATGAGCAGTTCTTC
-,TRBJ2-5,-,TRBV7-9,CASSLEGGVYQETQYF,TGTGCCAGCAGCTTAGAGGGAGGAGTTTACCAAGAGACCCAGTACTTC
-,TRBJ1-2,-,TRBV5-8,CASSLDIDYGYTF,TGTGCCAGCAGCTTGGACATTGACTATGGCTACACCTTC
TRBD2,TRBJ2-1,-,TRBV9,CASSVEEGLAGFFNEQFF,TGTGCCAGCAGCGTAGAGGAGGGCTTAGCGGGGTTCTTCAATGAGCAGTTCTTC
-,TRBJ1-5,once,TRBV20-1,CSAYEGNNQPQHF,TGCAGTGCTTATGAGGGGAACAATCAGCCCCAGCATTTT
TRBD2,TRBJ2-1,-,TRBV5-1,CASSLAGLAGGSSYNEQFF,TGCGCCAGCAGCTTGGCGGGACTAGCGGGGGGTAGCTCCTACAATGAGCAGTTCTTC
TRBD1,TRBJ2-2,few,TRBV29-1,CSALETGGTGELFF,TGCAGCGCTTTAGAGACAGGGGGGACCGGGGAGCTGTTTTTT
-,TRBJ1-6,-,TRBV5-1,CASSSLPQPGSPLHF,TGCGCCAGCAGCTCGCTCCCTCAGCCAGGGTCACCCCTCCACTTT
TRBD1,TRBJ2-7,-,TRBV6-1,CASIYGTGLYEQYF,TGTGCCAGCATCTATGGGACAGGTCTCTACGAGCAGTACTTC
-,TRBJ2-3,-,TRBV27,CASSPWRGGRDTQYF,TGTGCCAGCAGCCCTTGGCGGGGAGGTCGGGATACGCAGTATTTT
-,TRBJ2-5,-,TRBV5-1,CASSLGDQPQETQYF,TGCGCCAGCAGCTTGGGGGACCAACCCCAAGAGACCCAGTACTTC
TRBD2,TRBJ2-3,few,TRBV6-2/TRBV6-3,CASSSSGGAGDTQYF,TGTGCCAGCAGTTCGAGCGGGGGGGCCGGAGATACGCAGTATTTT
-,TRBJ2-1,-,TRBV21-1,CATRRGWIGEQFF,TGTGCCACCAGGCGGGGTTGGATTGGGGAGCAGTTCTTC
TRBD1,TRBJ2-4,few,TRBV9,CASSPPGGTGGSLGKNIQYF,TGTGCCAGCAGCCCGCCCGGGGGGACAGGGGGGAGTCTAGGCAAAAACATTCAGTACTTC
TRBD1,TRBJ2-5,-,TRBV5-1,CASSLSPGQGYETQYF,TGCGCCAGCAGCTTGTCCCCGGGACAGGGGTATGAGACCCAGTACTTC
-,TRBJ1-6,-,TRBV9,CASSRTSGEQSNSPLHF,TGTGCCAGCAGCCGAACCTCTGGTGAGCAGAGTAATTCACCCCTCCACTTT
TRBD1,TRBJ1-1,few,TRBV5-1,CASSPWTGGLTNTEAFF,TGCGCCAGCAGCCCCTGGACAGGCGGCCTTACGAACACTGAAGCTTTCTTT
-,TRBJ2-5,-,TRBV12-3/TRBV12-4,CASSRDTRETQYF,TGTGCCAGCAGCCGTGACACACGGGAGACCCAGTACTTC
TRBD1,TRBJ2-1,few,TRBV28,CASSLPDRGLDEQFF,TGTGCCAGCAGTTTACCGGACAGGGGGCTAGATGAGCAGTTCTTC
-,TRBJ2-1,-,TRBV5-6,CASSFTAHEQFF,TGTGCCAGCAGCTTCACAGCCCATGAGCAGTTCTTC
-,TRBJ2-5,-,TRBV20-1,CSARSGNEGETQYF,TGCAGTGCTAGATCAGGGAACGAAGGCGAGACCCAGTACTTC
-,TRBJ1-4,-,TRBV24-1,CATSDPASGGEKLFF,TGTGCCACCAGTGACCCCGCCTCGGGAGGTGAAAAACTGTTTTTT
TRBD1,TRBJ2-4,-,TRBV15,CATSKDRGSSKNIQYF,TGTGCCACCAGCAAAGACAGGGGATCGAGCAAAAACATTCAGTACTTC
-,TRBJ2-2,once,TRBV14,CASSRMSSAASGELFF,TGTGCCAGCAGCCGAATGAGTAGCGCGGCCTCCGGGGAGCTGTTTTTT
-,TRBJ2-7,-,TRBV2,CASRDDGYEQYF,TGTGCCAGCCGGGACGACGGCTACGAGCAGTACTTC
TRBD2,TRBJ2-1,-,TRBV5-1,CASGLAGVSDEQFF,TGCGCCAGCGGACTAGCGGGGGTATCTGATGAGCAGTTCTTC
TRBD2,TRBJ2-5,-,TRBV6-1,CASSRGLAGALGETQYF,TGTGCCAGCAGCCGGGGACTAGCGGGGGCGCTGGGGGAGACCCAGTACTTC
TRBD1,TRBJ1-4,-,TRBV7-3,CASSSTGGPTEKLFF,TGTGCCAGCAGCTCCACAGGGGGCCCGACTGAAAAACTGTTTTTT
-,TRBJ1-1,-,TRBV27,CASSIEAGNTDAFF,TGTGCCAGCAGCATTGAAGCCGGGAACACTGACGCTTTCTTT
-,TRBJ1-1,few,TRBV29-1,CSVEAGQNTEAFF,TGCAGCGTTGAAGCAGGGCAGAACACTGAAGCTTTCTTT
-,TRBJ2-5,-,TRBV7-9,CASSLALTVIQETQYF,TGTGCCAGCAGCTTAGCCCTTACAGTAATCCAAGAGACCCAGTACTTC
-,TRBJ2-3,few,TRBV10-3,CAIRVKEDTQYF,TGTGCCATCAGGGTTAAAGAAGATACGCAGTATTTT
TRBD2,TRBJ2-1,-,TRBV6-2/TRBV6-3,CASRLAGGTSYNEQFF,TGTGCCAGCAGACTAGCGGGAGGAACCTCTTACAATGAGCAGTTCTTC
TRBD2,TRBJ2-1,-,TRBV3-1,CASSQSGLAGMGEQFF,TGTGCCAGCAGCCAAAGTGGGTTAGCGGGGATGGGTGAGCAGTTCTTC
TRBD1,TRBJ2-7,-,TRBV20-1,CSAHRGLGYEQYF,TGCAGTGCTCACAGGGGTTTGGGCTACGAGCAGTACTTC
-,TRBJ2-3,-,TRBV12-3/TRBV12-4,CASTNAEDTQYF,TGTGCCAGCACTAACGCCGAGGATACGCAGTATTTT
TRBD1,TRBJ2-3,few,TRBV27,CASSWGGQGSDTQYF,TGTGCCAGCAGTTGGGGGGGACAGGGCTCAGATACGCAGTATTTT
-,TRBJ1-1,-,TRBV20-1,CSATHGLGMNTEAFF,TGCAGTGCTACCCATGGCCTGGGGATGAACACTGAAGCTTTCTTT
-,TRBJ2-5,-,TRBV6-6,CASSYLEVEQYF,TGTGCCAGCAGTTACTTGGAGGTGGAGCAGTACTTC
-,TRBJ1-2,-,TRBV15,CATSRDRRMGYGYTF,TGTGCCACCAGCAGAGATCGACGGATGGGCTATGGCTACACCTTC
TRBD1,TRBJ2-7,-,TRBV28,CASSSTGQGPYEQYF,TGTGCCAGCAGTTCCACGGGACAGGGACCCTACGAGCAGTACTTC